This entry lists 31 T cell receptor beta chains sequenced from one sample in a study of cytomegalovirus exposure and HLA in healthy donors (dated by TCRdb to about 2017). Library construction relied on the immunoSEQ multiplex PCR assay. The immuneACCESS repertoire file appears here via TCRdb, limited to in-frame rearrangements. These files lack a portion of the clones; in checked studies, under half of the deficit traces to unresolved V genes, and the cause of the others is not known. The sample records some 150,000 clones, roughly nine tenths of which are singletons. The ten largest clones add up to 9% of the sample. Material for sequencing was PBMCs. The receptor set was obtained from a young woman in good health and CMV-seropositive.

The chain employs TRBV23-1 and TRBJ1-2; D uncertain. TRBV23-1 is sorted into the ORF group, with uncertain function. V was cut by 8 bases and J by 3 bases, with 13 bases left in between. This CDR3 comprises 13 residues. The CDR3 here is CASLGRVDYGYTF. The CDR3 DNA sequence: TGCGCCAGCTTAGGTCGGGTTGACTATGGCTACACCTTC.

The chain carries TRBV28 and TRBJ2-7, with 8 bases matching TRBD2. This CDR3 comprises 14 residues. J gave up 5 bases and V 5 bases, and 8 bases lay outside the gene matches. CDR1 and CDR2 from the germline V gene are MDHEN and SYDVKM. Written as DNA, the CDR3 is TGTGCCAGCAGTCCACGGGGGGGAGGAAACGAGCAGTACTTC. Its translation: CASSPRGGGNEQYF.

The rearrangement joins TRBV5-4 to TRBJ1-1; TRBD1 matches at 8 bases. The CDR3 runs 15 residues. The junction had 6 bases not matched to a gene; V was cut back by 4 bases and J by 1 base. Germline lookup yields CDR1 SGHNT and CDR2 YYREEE (reference sequence). The CDR3 coding sequence is TGTGCCAGCAGCCCCACAGGGGGGAGGAACACTGAAGCTTTCTTT. This translates into CASSPTGGRNTEAFF.

V and J are TRBV6-1 and TRBJ2-7, with D maybe TRBD1 (6 bases). V lost 8 bases to trimming and J lost 3 bases, with 11 bases between them. Per germline, CDR1 MNHNS and CDR2 SASEGT. The CDR3 totals 12 residues. CDR3 sequence reads: CASAGQFYEQYF. The CDR3 DNA reads TGTGCCAGCGCAGGACAGTTCTACGAGCAGTACTTC.

V is TRBV6-5 and J is TRBJ2-5, with D perhaps matching TRBD2 (5 bases). The CDR3 is 11 amino acids. CDR1 and CDR2 (germline): MNHEY, SVGAGI. The V and J ends lost 6 bases and 13 bases respectively, with 15 bases between them. CDR3 loop: CASSLDSKVYF. The CDR3 DNA reads as TGTGCCAGCAGCCTGGACTCGAAAGTGTACTTC.

In regard to this clone: A junction end diverges from the germline sequence, so it may reflect a read error. The V call is TRBV5-1, the J call TRBJ1-5; D might be TRBD1 (6 bases). Germline assignment: CDR1 SGHRS and CDR2 YFSETQ. The CDR3 totals 14 residues. The CDR3, as DNA: TGTGCCAGCAGCCATACAGGGTTCAATCAGCCCCAGCATTTT. It yields the protein CASSHTGFNQPQHF.

The CDR3 nucleotides are TGTGCCAGCAGCTTGGCCCAGCGAGCCGGGGAGCTGTTTTTT. Translated: CASSLAQRAGELFF. The chain has TRBV5-4 and TRBJ2-2; D gene unclear. With 0 bases removed from V and 6 bases from J, the gap between germline ends came to 9 bases. CDR3 length equals 14 residues. Germline-derived CDR1 and CDR2 are SGHNT and YYREEE (reference sequence).

CDR3 DNA sequence: TGTGCCAGCTCACCACCGACGGGTTACCTCTCTGGAAACACCATATATTTT. Amino acids: CASSPPTGYLSGNTIYF. The gene calls are TRBV18 and TRBJ1-3; D is uncertain. CDR3 length: 17 residues. V was pared by 0 bases and J by 0 bases, with 12 bases between. Germline CDR1 and CDR2: KGHSH and LQKENI. The complete variable domain, with remaining parts taken from reference TRBV18 and TRBJ1-3, reads NAGVMQNPRHLVRRRGQEARLRCSPMKGHSHVYWYRQLPEEGLKFMVYLQKENIIDESGMPKERFSAEFPKEGPSILRIQQVVRGDSAAYFCASSPPTGYLSGNTIYFGEGSWLTVV.

The chain combines TRBV15 with TRBJ2-1; D unresolved. Trimming took off 5 bases at V and 0 bases at J, with 14 bases between the two ends. From germline, CDR1 is LNHNV and CDR2 YYDKDF (reference sequence). The CDR3 loop spans 16 amino acids. The CDR3 is CATSLDRGSSYNEQFF. The CDR3 nucleotides read TGTGCCACCAGCCTAGATCGCGGAAGCTCCTACAATGAGCAGTTCTTC. Supplemented by reference TRBV15 and TRBJ2-1, the full variable domain reads DAMVIQNPRYQVTQFGKPVTLSCSQTLNHNVMYWYQQKSSQAPKLLFHYYDKDFNNEADTPDNFQSRRPNTSFCFLDIRSPGLGDTAMYLCATSLDRGSSYNEQFFGPGTRLTVL.

The J gene is TRBJ1-5, the V gene TRBV19; D not certain. In germline, CDR1 is LNHDA, CDR2 SQIVND (reference sequence). Trimming left V 5 bases short and J 3 bases short, with 14 bases between. The CDR3 length is 15 residues. CDR3 region: CASSPSMGLNQPQHF. Here the CDR3 DNA reads TGTGCCAGTAGTCCCTCTATGGGCCTCAATCAGCCCCAGCATTTT.

The chain employs TRBV6-5 and TRBJ2-5, with TRBD2 matching over 7 bases. J lost 9 bases, V lost 1 base, and 5 bases had no gene match. The germline V gene has CDR1 MNHEY and CDR2 SVGAGI. This CDR3 has 13 residues. This CDR3 is CASSYWGGESQYF. As DNA, the CDR3 is TGTGCCAGCAGTTACTGGGGGGGGGAGTCCCAGTACTTC.

This chain uses TRBV6-1 with TRBJ2-7, with TRBD1 matching 7 bases. Germline V gene data show CDR1 as MNHNS and CDR2 as SASEGT. CDR3 length: 13 amino acids. After removal of 6 bases from V and 6 bases from J, the junction contained 8 bases not matched to a gene. For the CDR3, the DNA is TGTGCCAGCAGCCTGGACAGGCCCCGCGAGCAGTACTTC. It encodes CASSLDRPREQYF.

The genes are TRBV2 and TRBJ1-1; D perhaps matches TRBD1 (6 bases). The CDR3 runs to 14 residues. The V and J ends lost 4 bases and 4 bases respectively, with 13 bases between them. Germline V lookup: CDR1 SNHLY, CDR2 FYNNEI. The CDR3 loop reads CASSGTQGSTEAFF. The CDR3 nucleotides read TGTGCCAGCAGTGGAACGCAGGGGAGCACTGAAGCTTTCTTT. Full variable domain (remainder filled in from reference TRBV2 and TRBJ1-1): EPEVTQTPSHQVTQMGQEVILRCVPISNHLYFYWYRQILGQKVEFLVSFYNNEISEKSEIFDDQFSVERPDGSNFTLKIRSTKLEDSAMYFCASSGTQGSTEAFFGQGTRLTVV.

The chain is built from TRBV11-3 and TRBJ2-1; D unclear. Germline V gives CDR1 SGHNT, CDR2 YENEEA. V was cut by 4 bases and J by 3 bases, with 7 bases left in between. There are 13 residues in the CDR3. The CDR3 protein is CASSSTSYNEQFF. In DNA form, the CDR3 reads TGTGCCAGCAGCTCCACCAGCTACAATGAGCAGTTCTTC.

The chain uses TRBV7-9 and TRBJ2-7; TRBD2 matches at 7 bases. This CDR3 comprises 17 residues. From germline, CDR1 is SEHNR and CDR2 FQNEAQ (reference sequence). After removal of 6 bases from V and 1 base from J, the junction contained 15 bases not matched to a gene. The CDR3 DNA reads as TGTGCCAGCAGTTCCCTAGGGAGGGTGACACGTTCCTACGAGCAGTACTTC. It translates to CASSSLGRVTRSYEQYF.

The genes are TRBV11-3 and TRBJ2-3; TRBD2 matches at 10 bases. With V trimmed by 2 bases and J by 4 bases, 6 bases remained unmatched. CDR1 and CDR2 (germline): SGHNT, YENEEA. CDR3 length: 16 residues. CDR3 in amino acids: CASSLRSGGASDTQYF. The DNA for the CDR3 is TGTGCCAGCAGCTTAAGGAGCGGGGGGGCCTCAGATACGCAGTATTTT.

The CDR3 is CASSLGGRNTGELFF. The CDR3 bases are TGTGCCAGCAGCTTGGGGGGGCGAAACACCGGGGAGCTGTTTTTT. V usage is TRBV5-6 and J usage is TRBJ2-2; maybe TRBD1 (6 bases). This CDR3 has 15 residues. Germline V CDR1 and CDR2: SGHDT, YYEEEE. V was trimmed by 0 bases and J by 2 bases, leaving 8 bases between them.

V gene TRBV6-5 combines with J gene TRBJ2-1; TRBD2 agrees at 9 bases. Losses at the gene ends were 8 bases for V and 7 bases for J; bases not matched to a gene: 3. CDR3 size: 12 residues. Germline values: CDR1 MNHEY, CDR2 SVGAGI. This CDR3 is CASRLAANEQFF. The CDR3 DNA reads TGTGCCAGCCGACTAGCGGCAAATGAGCAGTTCTTC.

This clone was recorded only once. The genes are TRBV9 and TRBJ2-5; 9 bases align to TRBD1. The CDR3 sequence is 14 residues long. CDR1 and CDR2 from the germline V gene are SGDLS and YYNGEE. J was trimmed by 4 bases and V by 4 bases; bases with no gene match: 5. CDR3 region: CASSSPDRGETQYF. The CDR3 DNA reads TGTGCCAGCAGCTCCCCGGACAGGGGAGAGACCCAGTACTTC.

J is TRBJ2-3 and V is TRBV28, with 7 bases identical to TRBD1. The germline gives CDR1 MDHEN, CDR2 SYDVKM. J gave up 1 base and V 6 bases, and 7 bases lay outside the gene matches. The CDR3 covers 15 residues. The CDR3 here is CASREGAHGTDTQYF. The CDR3 nucleotides read TGTGCCAGCAGAGAGGGGGCTCACGGCACAGATACGCAGTATTTT. The full variable domain, with the rest looked up from reference TRBV28 and TRBJ2-3, is DVKVTQSSRYLVKRTGEKVFLECVQDMDHENMFWYRQDPGLGLRLIYFSYDVKMKEKGDIPEGYSVSREKKERFSLILESASTNQTSMYLCASREGAHGTDTQYFGPGTRLTVL.

This rearrangement joins TRBV7-3 to TRBJ2-1; a weak D match, TRBD2 (5 bases). The CDR3 totals 13 residues. Trimming stripped 0 bases from V and 10 bases from J, with 10 bases between. CDR1 is SGHTA and CDR2 is FQGTGA in the germline V gene. This CDR3 reads CASSLTISGEQFF. Here the CDR3 DNA reads TGTGCCAGCAGCTTAACTATTTCGGGGGAGCAGTTCTTC.

This clone occurred a few times. The chain has TRBV7-8 and TRBJ2-1, with TRBD2 matching over 13 bases. Germline-derived CDR1 and CDR2 are SGHVS and FQNEAQ. The V and J ends lost 5 bases and 5 bases, in that order; junction bases with no gene match: 24. The CDR3 is 22 residues long. CDR3 bases: TGTGCCAGCAGCCAACCTTGGACTAGCGGGGGACGTGGCATCCCTGTAAACAATGAGCAGTTCTTC. Protein sequence: CASSQPWTSGGRGIPVNNEQFF. The full variable domain, in which reference TRBV7-8 and TRBJ2-1 provide the parts outside the CDR3, is GAGVSQSPRYKVAKRGQDVALRCDPISGHVSLFWYQQALGQGPEFLTYFQNEAQLDKSGLPSDRFFAERPEGSVSTLKIQRTQQEDSAVYLCASSQPWTSGGRGIPVNNEQFFGPGTRLTVL.

This clone was detected only once. Other DNA sequences in the same sample also yield this CDR3. The genes are TRBV18 and TRBJ2-3, with D hard to call. Germline CDR1 KGHSH, CDR2 LQKENI. The CDR3 covers 14 residues. V dropped 3 bases and J dropped 0 bases, with 7 bases sitting between them. The CDR3: CASSPLSSTDTQYF. CDR3 nucleotides: TGTGCCAGCTCACCCCTGTCTAGCACAGATACGCAGTATTTT.

J is TRBJ1-1 and V is TRBV19; weak D call: TRBD1 (6 bases). The CDR3 runs 18 residues. Germline V lookup: CDR1 LNHDA, CDR2 SQIVND (reference sequence). V dropped 6 bases and J dropped 1 base, with 24 bases sitting between them. CDR3: CASSANLYWTETNTEAFF. CDR3 DNA: TGTGCCAGTAGCGCCAACCTATATTGGACAGAGACGAACACTGAAGCTTTCTTT.

The chain employs TRBV21-1 and TRBJ1-6; TRBD1 is the table's D call and was not checked against the DNA. TRBV21-1 is noted as a pseudogene. The CDR3 is 19 residues long. This CDR3 reads CASSHDRGTTSSYNSPLHF. The CDR3 nucleotides are TGTGCCAGCAGCCATGACAGGGGGACGACAAGCTCCTATAATTCACCCCTCCACTTT.

This clone was seen only once. This chain joins TRBV6-6 and TRBJ2-1; 8 nucleotides line up with TRBD1. The CDR3 extends over 14 amino acids. V dropped 8 bases and J dropped 9; count of bases not matched to a gene: 12. Germline values: CDR1 MNHNY, CDR2 SVGAGI (reference sequence). CDR3 nucleotide sequence: TGTGCCAGCGGTTGGACAGGGACCAACTTTGAGCAGTTCTTC. Its protein product is CASGWTGTNFEQFF.

In DNA form, the CDR3 reads TGCGCCAGCAGCCACACAGGGAATGAGCAGTTCTTC. It yields the protein CASSHTGNEQFF. The J gene is TRBJ2-1, the V gene TRBV4-1; perhaps TRBD1 as D (6 bases). V was cut by 3 bases and J by 7 bases, with 7 bases left in between. CDR3 length: 12 amino acids. Germline CDR1 is MGHRA and CDR2 is YSYEKL.

This chain uses TRBV28 with TRBJ1-2, with D possibly TRBD1 on 5 matching bases. Trimming removed 6 bases at V and 6 bases at J, with 14 bases between. The CDR3 extends over 13 amino acids. Per the germline V gene, CDR1 is MDHEN and CDR2 is SYDVKM. The CDR3 loop is CASRDPGENGYTF. As DNA, the CDR3 is TGTGCCAGCAGGGACCCGGGGGAGAATGGCTACACCTTC.

The chain couples TRBV5-1 to TRBJ1-3; 8 bases fit TRBD1. Trimming took 3 bases from V and 0 from J; bases not matched to a gene: 8. Looked up from germline, CDR1 is SGHRS and CDR2 is YFSETQ. The CDR3 contains 17 residues. The CDR3 nucleotides are TGCGCCAGCAGCTGGGGACAGGCCGTCACCTCTGGAAACACCATATATTTT. Translating it yields CASSWGQAVTSGNTIYF.

This chain joins TRBV9 and TRBJ2-2; a weak D match, TRBD1 (5 bases). The germline V gene encodes CDR1 SGDLS and CDR2 YYNGEE. V gave up 5 bases and J gave up 5 bases, with 7 bases separating them. The CDR3 has 12 residues. CDR3 loop: CASSQGTGELFF. The CDR3 nucleotides are TGTGCCAGCAGTCAGGGAACCGGGGAGCTGTTTTTT.

The chain combines TRBV7-9 with TRBJ1-1; 8 positions match TRBD1. V was clipped by 4 bases and J by 6 bases; unmatched bases: 4. The germline V gene has CDR1 SEHNR and CDR2 FQNEAQ (reference sequence). This CDR3 is built from 13 residues. The CDR3 spells CASSSQQGAEAFF. DNA for the CDR3: TGTGCCAGCAGCTCCCAACAGGGGGCTGAAGCTTTCTTT.